The 15 T cell receptor beta chains reported below all come from one sample, sequenced in a study of cytomegalovirus exposure and HLA in healthy donors. With 60 Vbeta and 13 Jbeta primers, the PCR was carried out. Clones were sequenced by immunoSEQ multiplex PCR, and TCRdb holds only the in-frame ones, with some missing. The data hold some 90,000 clones, with more than 75% observed a single time. The source material was PBMCs. These receptors were obtained from a human donor in good health.

The chain is built from TRBV7-9 and TRBJ2-5; D remains unclear. V was shortened by 11 bases and J by 4 bases, with 11 bases between the two germline ends. This CDR3 has 11 amino acids. Germline lookup yields CDR1 SEHNR and CDR2 FQNEAQ (reference sequence). The CDR3 here is CASTSGETQYF. In DNA, the CDR3 is TGTGCCTCCACCTCGGGAGAGACCCAGTACTTC. The variable domain in full, with the rest retrieved from reference TRBV7-9 and TRBJ2-5, is DTGVSQNPRHKITKRGQNVTFRCDPISEHNRLYWYRQTLGQGPEFLTYFQNEAQLEKSRLLSDRFSAERPKGSFSTLEIQRTEQGDSAMYLCASTSGETQYFGPGTRLLVL.

The rearrangement joins TRBV25-1 to TRBJ2-5; TRBD2 might be the D (5 bases). The CDR3 runs 16 residues. Germline V gene data show CDR1 as MGHDK and CDR2 as SYGVNS. The CDR3 DNA reads TGTGCGGCAGGTCCGGGATCCCTATCTTGGGGAGAGACCCAGTACTTC. Amino acid sequence: CAAGPGSLSWGETQYF.

This sequence joins TRBV11-2 and TRBJ1-4, with TRBD1 matching over 7 bases. The junction had 3 bases not matched to a gene; V was cut back by 5 bases and J by 3 bases. The CDR3 consists of 14 residues. From germline, CDR1 is SGHAT and CDR2 FQNNGV. The CDR3 region has the DNA TGTGCCAGCAGCACAGGGACAGCTAATGAAAAACTGTTTTTT. Its translation is CASSTGTANEKLFF.

For the CDR3, the DNA is TGTGCCAGCAGCACCGATCGGCTAGCGAACAATGAGCAGTTCTTC. Translation: CASSTDRLANNEQFF. The chain carries TRBV4-2 and TRBJ2-1; a weak D match, TRBD2 (6 bases). The CDR3 totals 15 residues. The germline V gene has CDR1 LGHNA and CDR2 YNFKEQ. The V gene lost 5 bases and the J gene lost 5 bases, with 16 bases spanning the gap.

The V gene is TRBV14, the J gene TRBJ1-1; D remains ambiguous. Per germline, CDR1 SGHDN and CDR2 FVKESK. V gave up 6 bases and J gave up 6 bases, with 20 bases separating them. This CDR3 comprises 15 residues. The CDR3 DNA sequence: TGTGCCAGCAGGCCTCGAATGGCGGAGAGGGCTGAAGCTTTCTTT. Translating gives CASRPRMAERAEAFF.

The rearrangement uses TRBV28 and TRBJ2-1, with TRBD2 matching 9 bases. Trimming at V came to 5 bases and at J to 1 base, leaving 15 bases not matched to a gene. The CDR3 spans 19 residues. Per germline, CDR1 MDHEN and CDR2 SYDVKM. In nucleotides, the CDR3 is TGTGCCAGCAGTGTTGTTGTAGCGGGAGCCATGGGTTCCTACAATGAGCAGTTCTTC. Its protein is CASSVVVAGAMGSYNEQFF.

This clone was seen a handful of times. V and J are TRBV29-1 and TRBJ2-7; 7 bases fit TRBD1. The CDR3 is made up of 11 amino acids. Germline CDR1 reads SQVTM; CDR2 reads ANQGSEA. Unmatched junction bases numbered 5, after V lost 7 bases and J lost 5 bases. CDR3 sequence reads: CSGQGPNEQYF. As DNA, the CDR3 is TGCAGCGGACAGGGTCCCAACGAGCAGTACTTC.

A few counts support this clone. The rearrangement links TRBV7-3 to TRBJ2-3, with 16 bases matching TRBD2. Trimming cost V 5 bases and J 4 bases; bases outside gene matches: 3. The CDR3 sequence is 16 residues long. The germline gives CDR1 SGHTA, CDR2 FQGTGA. In DNA, the CDR3 is TGTGCCAGCAGCCCGGGACTAGCGGGGGGGCCAGATACGCAGTATTTT. It codes for CASSPGLAGGPDTQYF.

The gene calls are TRBV4-3 and TRBJ1-1; D possibly corresponds to TRBD1 (5 bases). Trimming took off 0 bases at V and 1 base at J, with 12 bases between the two ends. CDR3 length: 16 residues. Germline-derived CDR1 and CDR2 are LGHNA and YSLEER. The CDR3 loop is CASSQEAGFANTEAFF. CDR3 sequence (DNA): TGCGCCAGCAGCCAAGAAGCAGGGTTCGCGAACACTGAAGCTTTCTTT.

This chain uses TRBV29-1 with TRBJ2-1; 10 bases map to TRBD1. CDR1 SQVTM and CDR2 ANQGSEA come from the germline V gene. The CDR3 is 12 residues long. Losses at the gene ends were 7 bases for V and 4 bases for J; bases not matched to a gene: 1. CDR3 bases: TGCAGCGGGGACAGGGGATACAATGAGCAGTTCTTC. It translates to CSGDRGYNEQFF.

The sample holds one count of this clone. The chain links TRBV11-2 to TRBJ2-5; a weak D match, TRBD2 (5 bases). Trimming removed 0 bases at V and 2 bases at J, with 10 bases between. The CDR3 runs to 15 residues. Germline lookup yields CDR1 SGHAT and CDR2 FQNNGV. This CDR3 is CASSLDRTYQETQYF. CDR3 bases: TGTGCCAGCAGCTTAGATAGGACTTATCAAGAGACCCAGTACTTC.

This rearrangement joins TRBV2 to TRBJ2-7; the match to TRBD1 covers 8 bases. The CDR3 length is 11 residues. Germline loops: CDR1 SNHLY, CDR2 FYNNEI. V lost 5 bases and J lost 13; bases outside the gene matches: 7. CDR3 protein: CASSRDRKTYF. The CDR3 DNA reads TGTGCCAGCAGTCGGGACAGGAAAACTTACTTC.

The rearrangement joins TRBV21-1 to TRBJ2-1; the table names TRBD1, a call not compared with the DNA. TRBV21-1 is labeled a pseudogene. The CDR3 extends over 14 amino acids. The CDR3 DNA reads TGTGCCAGCAGGACAGGGATCTCCTACAATGAGCAGTTCTTC. It codes for CASRTGISYNEQFF.

J is TRBJ2-7 and V is TRBV21-1; the DNA was not compared with TRBD2, the D call given in the table. TRBV21-1 is flagged as a pseudogene. The CDR3 spans 13 residues. The CDR3 reads CASSQPGEEEQYF. CDR3 DNA: TGTGCCAGCAGCCAACCTGGAGAGGAGGAGCAGTACTTC.

Turning to this clone: At one end, the junction sequence differs from germline, possibly due to a read error. This chain links TRBV6-6 with TRBJ1-4; D is ambiguous. There are 14 residues in the CDR3. Germline assignment: CDR1 MNHNY and CDR2 SVGAGI (reference sequence). The CDR3 loop is CACSYGRSSEKLFF. In DNA form, the CDR3 reads TGTGCCTGCAGTTACGGGAGGAGTTCGGAAAAACTGTTTTTT.